This passage covers 31 T cell receptor beta chains from one sample sequenced in a study of neoadjuvant nivolumab and ipilimumab in lung cancer. The data were produced by immunoSEQ multiplex PCR, yet TCRdb's version contains in-frame clones alone and is incomplete. Among fewer than 40,000 clones, 92% were seen once, and the ten largest hold approximately 2.2%. The material was peripheral blood, obtained after neoadjuvant nivolumab, alone or with ipilimumab, at or shortly before surgery. Source of these receptors: an adult with non-small cell lung cancer.

CDR3 sequence reads: CASSALAGVFTYEQYF. In DNA, the CDR3 is TGTGCCAGCAGTGCCCTAGCGGGAGTGTTTACCTACGAGCAGTACTTC. The rearrangement joins TRBV6-1 to TRBJ2-7, with 10 positions matching TRBD2. CDR3 size: 16 residues. V gave up 4 bases and J gave up 2 bases; unmatched junction bases: 8. CDR1 and CDR2 from the germline V gene are MNHNS and SASEGT.

The chain employs TRBV7-9 and TRBJ2-7; possible D gene TRBD1, 6 bases. V dropped 4 bases and J dropped 6 bases, with 16 bases sitting between them. The CDR3 has 14 residues. Germline-derived CDR1 and CDR2 are SEHNR and FQNEAQ (reference sequence). Here the CDR3 DNA reads TGTGCCAGCAGCTCCACCTTGGTGGGGGCCGAGCAGTACTTC. The encoded protein is CASSSTLVGAEQYF. Supplemented by reference TRBV7-9 and TRBJ2-7, the full variable domain reads DTGVSQNPRHKITKRGQNVTFRCDPISEHNRLYWYRQTLGQGPEFLTYFQNEAQLEKSRLLSDRFSAERPKGSFSTLEIQRTEQGDSAMYLCASSSTLVGAEQYFGPGTRLTVT.

V usage is TRBV19 and J usage is TRBJ1-2, with TRBD1 identical over 8 bases. From germline, CDR1 is LNHDA and CDR2 SQIVND (reference sequence). The CDR3 sequence is 15 residues long. Losses at the gene ends were 7 bases for V and 4 bases for J; bases not matched to a gene: 11. In DNA, the CDR3 is TGTGCCAGTATTGATACAGGGGGTCTCGTCTATGGCTACACCTTC. This translates into CASIDTGGLVYGYTF. Full variable domain (remainder filled in from reference TRBV19 and TRBJ1-2): DGGITQSPKYLFRKEGQNVTLSCEQNLNHDAMYWYRQDPGQGLRLIYYSQIVNDFQKGDIAEGYSVSREKKESFPLTVTSAQKNPTAFYLCASIDTGGLVYGYTFGSGTRLTVV.

The chain couples TRBV18 to TRBJ1-2; unclear D gene. The germline CDR1 and CDR2 sequences are KGHSH and LQKENI. With 3 bases removed from V and 1 base from J, the gap between germline ends came to 9 bases. The CDR3 has 14 amino acids. CDR3 region: CASSPPSVNYGYTF. CDR3 in DNA: TGTGCCAGCTCACCGCCGTCAGTTAACTATGGCTACACCTTC. Full variable domain (missing parts from reference TRBV18 and TRBJ1-2): NAGVMQNPRHLVRRRGQEARLRCSPMKGHSHVYWYRQLPEEGLKFMVYLQKENIIDESGMPKERFSAEFPKEGPSILRIQQVVRGDSAAYFCASSPPSVNYGYTFGSGTRLTVV.

The chain carries TRBV25-1 and TRBJ2-5; 11 bases are shared with TRBD2. Trimming took 5 bases from V and 3 from J; bases not matched to a gene: 8. The CDR3 covers 16 residues. Germline V gene lookup returns CDR1 MGHDK and CDR2 SYGVNS. CDR3 DNA: TGTGCCAGCAGTACCCGACTAGCGGGAATCAAAGAGACCCAGTACTTC. The encoded protein is CASSTRLAGIKETQYF.

V usage is TRBV11-1 and J usage is TRBJ2-7, with D tentatively TRBD2 (6 bases). The CDR3 loop spans 15 amino acids. Looked up from germline, CDR1 is SGHAT and CDR2 is FQDESV (reference sequence). V gave up 5 bases and J gave up 0 bases, with 14 bases separating them. CDR3 protein: CASSPAGSFSYEQYF. For the CDR3, the DNA is TGTGCCAGCAGCCCCGCGGGGTCGTTCTCCTACGAGCAGTACTTC.

The genes are TRBV18 and TRBJ1-2, with D unclear. The CDR3 contains 14 residues. Germline V gene sequence: CDR1 KGHSH, CDR2 LQKENI. The V end was cut by 4 bases, the J end by 8 bases, with 17 bases between. CDR3 protein: CASSLPGPTRGYTF. The CDR3 DNA follows: TGTGCCAGCTCACTACCGGGTCCGACGAGGGGCTACACCTTC.

The V call is TRBV7-9, the J call TRBJ2-1, with D uncertain. This CDR3 has 12 amino acids. CDR1 is SEHNR and CDR2 is FQNEAQ in the germline V gene (reference sequence). V lost 0 bases and J lost 16, with 13 bases in between. In DNA, the CDR3 is TGTGCCAGCAGCTTAGCGGGCCGGACGGGCTTCTTC. Residues: CASSLAGRTGFF. The full variable domain, its missing parts supplied by reference TRBV7-9 and TRBJ2-1, is DTGVSQNPRHKITKRGQNVTFRCDPISEHNRLYWYRQTLGQGPEFLTYFQNEAQLEKSRLLSDRFSAERPKGSFSTLEIQRTEQGDSAMYLCASSLAGRTGFFGPGTRLTVL.

The chain links TRBV14 to TRBJ2-3; 7 nucleotides agree with TRBD1. V lost 0 bases, J lost 6 bases, and 0 bases stayed unmatched. The CDR3 is 13 amino acids. The V gene's germline CDR1 is SGHDN and CDR2 FVKESK. The CDR3 region has the DNA TGTGCCAGCAGCCAAGACAGGGGGGATACGCAGTATTTT. It yields the protein CASSQDRGDTQYF.

The chain couples TRBV18 to TRBJ2-1; 12 bases fit TRBD2. Germline V gene lookup returns CDR1 KGHSH and CDR2 LQKENI. The CDR3 runs 15 residues. J was trimmed by 7 bases and V by 2 bases; bases with no gene match: 3. CDR3 sequence reads: CASSPSSGRGNEQFF. The CDR3 coding sequence is TGTGCCAGCTCACCATCTAGCGGGAGGGGGAATGAGCAGTTCTTC.

The chain is built from TRBV2 and TRBJ1-5, with 7 positions matching TRBD1. The CDR3 is made up of 15 amino acids. Per germline, CDR1 SNHLY and CDR2 FYNNEI. The V gene end was trimmed by 5 bases and the J gene end by 0 bases; junction bases not matched to a gene: 4. Written as DNA, the CDR3 is TGTGCCAGCAGTACGGGACAGTATAGCAATCAGCCCCAGCATTTT. Translating gives CASSTGQYSNQPQHF.

This chain joins TRBV2 and TRBJ2-1; tentative D call: TRBD2 (7 bases). CDR1 and CDR2 from the germline V gene are SNHLY and FYNNEI. This CDR3 has 19 amino acids. V lost 7 bases, J lost 1 base, and 26 bases lay in between. The CDR3, as DNA: TGTGCCAGCACCCCACTAGCGCGGGGGCGAGGAAGTTCCTACAATGAGCAGTTCTTC. This codes for CASTPLARGRGSSYNEQFF. The whole variable domain, remainder taken from reference TRBV2 and TRBJ2-1, is EPEVTQTPSHQVTQMGQEVILRCVPISNHLYFYWYRQILGQKVEFLVSFYNNEISEKSEIFDDQFSVERPDGSNFTLKIRSTKLEDSAMYFCASTPLARGRGSSYNEQFFGPGTRLTVL.

This clone was seen just once. J is TRBJ1-1 and V is TRBV5-1; 8 bases are a match to TRBD1. Germline values: CDR1 SGHRS, CDR2 YFSETQ. This CDR3 is built from 16 residues. With V trimmed by 4 bases and J by 0 bases, 8 bases remained unmatched. The DNA of the CDR3 is TGCGCCAGCAGCACAGGGACAGGAAGCATGAACACTGAAGCTTTCTTT. Its protein product is CASSTGTGSMNTEAFF.

The chain links TRBV14 to TRBJ1-2, with no clear D. CDR1 and CDR2 (germline): SGHDN, FVKESK. The ends were cut back, 0 bases at V and 3 bases at J, with 17 bases in the middle. The CDR3 has 17 residues. Written as DNA, the CDR3 is TGTGCCAGCAGCCAAGAGGATTCTGGAGGGTGGTACTATGGCTACACCTTC. Its protein is CASSQEDSGGWYYGYTF.

The rearrangement uses TRBV7-9 and TRBJ2-3; TRBD1 aligns across 9 bases. This CDR3 region has 17 residues. Losses at the gene ends were 5 bases for V and 0 bases for J; bases not matched to a gene: 9. Looked up from germline, CDR1 is SEHNR and CDR2 is FQNEAQ (reference sequence). The CDR3 loop is CASSPGQGPPSTDTQYF. The CDR3 coding sequence is TGTGCCAGCAGCCCGGGACAGGGTCCGCCTAGCACAGATACGCAGTATTTT.

The chain has TRBV10-3 and TRBJ2-2, with 8 nucleotides matching TRBD1. The V segment lost 6 bases and the J segment 5 bases; nucleotides outside the gene matches: 5. CDR1 and CDR2 from the germline V gene are ENHRY and SYGVKD. This CDR3 region has 14 residues. The CDR3 nucleotides read TGTGCCATCAGCAAGGACAGGGAGACCGGGGAGCTGTTTTTT. Its protein product is CAISKDRETGELFF.

The chain has TRBV11-1 and TRBJ2-7; D is uncertain. V lost 1 base to trimming and J lost 5 bases, with 12 bases between them. Germline-derived CDR1 and CDR2 are SGHAT and FQDESV (reference sequence). The CDR3 loop spans 14 amino acids. This chain's CDR3 is CASSLDKGRDEQYF. In nucleotides, the CDR3 is TGTGCCAGCAGCTTAGATAAGGGTCGGGACGAGCAGTACTTC.

The V gene is TRBV5-1, the J gene TRBJ2-2; D not resolved. The V end was cut by 4 bases, the J end by 3 bases, with 7 bases between. From germline, CDR1 is SGHRS and CDR2 YFSETQ. The CDR3 loop spans 13 amino acids. The CDR3 sequence: CASSPRDTGELFF. DNA for the CDR3: TGCGCCAGCAGCCCCCGGGACACCGGGGAGCTGTTTTTT.

The rearrangement uses TRBV9 and TRBJ2-2; 12 nucleotides align to TRBD2. The CDR3 has 17 amino acids. J gave up 4 bases and V 4 bases, and 8 bases lay outside the gene matches. Germline CDR1 is SGDLS and CDR2 is YYNGEE. The CDR3 here is CASSPRLAGVFTGELFF. The CDR3 region has the DNA TGTGCCAGCAGCCCGCGACTAGCGGGAGTGTTCACCGGGGAGCTGTTTTTT.

The chain is built from TRBV9 and TRBJ2-5, with D tentatively TRBD2 (6 bases). Trimming left V 0 bases short and J 10 bases short, with 16 bases between. The CDR3 loop spans 14 amino acids. Germline-derived CDR1 and CDR2 are SGDLS and YYNGEE. CDR3 DNA: TGTGCCAGCAGCGTAGGGGCTCCCGGGGGTGGCCAGTACTTC. Residues: CASSVGAPGGGQYF.

This chain joins TRBV6-1 and TRBJ2-1, with unresolved D. This CDR3 has 13 amino acids. Germline V gives CDR1 MNHNS, CDR2 SASEGT. Trimming cost V 2 bases and J 5 bases, with 7 bases left between them. CDR3 bases: TGTGCCAGCAGTGAAATGATCCACAATGAGCAGTTCTTC. Protein sequence: CASSEMIHNEQFF.

CDR3 nucleotide sequence: TGTGCCAGCAGCAGAATACAACAGGGGGCTCAGCCCCAGCATTTT. It yields the protein CASSRIQQGAQPQHF. The chain couples TRBV7-8 to TRBJ1-5; 9 nucleotides match TRBD1. CDR1 SGHVS and CDR2 FQNEAQ come from the germline V gene. The CDR3 consists of 15 residues. V shed 5 bases and J 6 bases; nucleotides not matched to a gene: 8.

Here the CDR3 DNA reads TGTGCTAGTGGTTTTTCGCTTAATGAAAAACTGTTTTTT. Translating gives CASGFSLNEKLFF. The chain has TRBV12-5 and TRBJ1-4; D not certain. Germline lookup yields CDR1 LGHNT and CDR2 FRNRAP. V lost 3 bases to trimming and J lost 4 bases, with 6 bases between them. This CDR3 region has 13 residues.

The chain links TRBV7-9 to TRBJ1-1; the D gene is possibly TRBD1 (6 bases). V gave up 1 base and J gave up 5 bases, with 14 bases separating them. This CDR3 is built from 15 residues. Germline CDR1 is SEHNR and CDR2 is FQNEAQ (reference sequence). CDR3 DNA: TGTGCCAGCAGCTTAGAGGGGGGGCCGCGGACTGAAGCTTTCTTT. It specifies CASSLEGGPRTEAFF.

The CDR3 loop reads CATGGEWDEQFF. CDR3 nucleotides: TGTGCCACCGGAGGGGAGTGGGATGAGCAGTTCTTC. The J gene is TRBJ2-1, the V gene TRBV28; D perhaps matches TRBD2 (6 bases). V lost 10 bases to trimming and J lost 8 bases, with 15 bases between them. This CDR3 comprises 12 residues. Germline V lookup: CDR1 MDHEN, CDR2 SYDVKM.

V gene TRBV6-4 combines with J gene TRBJ1-1; possibly TRBD1 for D (6 bases). The ends were cut back, 3 bases at V and 10 bases at J, with 18 bases in the middle. This CDR3 region has 14 residues. From germline, CDR1 is MRHNA and CDR2 SNTAGT. CDR3 sequence (DNA): TGTGCCAGCAGTGAACAGGGCGGTGGAAGAGGAGCTTTCTTT. As protein: CASSEQGGGRGAFF.

The chain carries TRBV5-1 and TRBJ1-1, with 8 positions matching TRBD1. CDR1 and CDR2 (germline): SGHRS, YFSETQ. V was pared by 4 bases and J by 5 bases, with 4 bases of the junction left unmatched. This CDR3 has 13 residues. CDR3 amino acids: CASSGDRRTEAFF. CDR3 in DNA: TGCGCCAGCAGCGGGGACAGGAGGACTGAAGCTTTCTTT. The whole variable domain, filled in from reference TRBV5-1 and TRBJ1-1, reads KAGVTQTPRYLIKTRGQQVTLSCSPISGHRSVSWYQQTPGQGLQFLFEYFSETQRNKGNFPGRFSGRQFSNSRSEMNVSTLELGDSALYLCASSGDRRTEAFFGQGTRLTVV.

The V and J genes are TRBV5-4 and TRBJ1-1; 8 bases are a match to TRBD1. Germline CDR1 is SGHNT and CDR2 is YYREEE (reference sequence). This CDR3 has 15 residues. The J segment lost 3 bases and the V segment lost 3 bases, leaving 7 bases of the junction unmatched. Written as DNA, the CDR3 is TGTGCCAGCAGCTCACTCGCAGGGGGCGACACTGAAGCTTTCTTT. Translated: CASSSLAGGDTEAFF.

The CDR3 reads CASSRDNYEQYF. CDR3 sequence (DNA): TGCGCCAGCAGCCGGGACAACTACGAGCAGTACTTC. The chain combines TRBV5-1 with TRBJ2-7; a weak D match, TRBD1 (6 bases). The germline CDR1 and CDR2 sequences are SGHRS and YFSETQ. With 4 bases removed from V and 3 bases from J, the gap between germline ends came to 8 bases. The CDR3 runs 12 residues.

This clone was observed a single time. CDR3 sequence: CASSYGTGASYNEQFF. CDR3 DNA: TGTGCCAGCAGTTACGGGACAGGGGCTTCCTACAATGAGCAGTTCTTC. V usage is TRBV6-6 and J usage is TRBJ2-1, with 10 bases lining up with TRBD1. The V gene end was trimmed by 2 bases and the J gene end by 1 base; junction bases not matched to a gene: 2. The CDR3 loop spans 16 amino acids. Germline lookup yields CDR1 MNHNY and CDR2 SVGAGI (reference sequence).

The J gene is TRBJ2-5, the V gene TRBV29-1, with D tentatively TRBD2 (8 bases). The CDR3 contains 15 residues. In germline, CDR1 is SQVTM, CDR2 ANQGSEA. The V and J ends lost 8 bases and 4 bases respectively, with 23 bases between them. CDR3 nucleotides: TGCAGCACCCGGGAGGGGGCGGGAAGGGGAGAGACCCAGTACTTC. Protein sequence: CSTREGAGRGETQYF.